A single sample is the source of the 3 T cell receptor beta chains below, sequenced in a study of CD8 T cells in ankylosing spondylitis. Findings and limits, study-wide: There was a TCR beta motif, made of several highly homologous variants, that appeared characteristic of ankylosing spondylitis blood.

TCRdb passed the 5' RACE reads through MiXCR, listing each CDR3 protein once. The data contain a few hundred thousand distinct CDR3 sequences, 20% to 25% of them singletons. These receptors have no known antigen. Sequences were obtained from blood, either unsorted or a sorted T cell fraction (not recorded which). The receptors originated from a male donor with ankylosing spondylitis.

The chain carries TRBV20-1 and TRBJ2-1; D is uncertain. The V end was cut by 3 bases, the J end by 5 bases, with 11 bases between. From germline, CDR1 is DFQATT and CDR2 SNEGSKA (reference sequence). The CDR3 loop spans 13 amino acids. CDR3 sequence (DNA): TGCAGTGCTAGTGACGGCGGAAACAATGAGCAGTTCTTC. Residues: CSASDGGNNEQFF.

This chain joins TRBV24-1 and TRBJ2-1; TRBD1 aligns across 9 bases. The V gene end was trimmed by 4 bases and the J gene end by 7 bases; junction bases not matched to a gene: 4. The CDR3 has 14 residues. CDR1 KGHDR and CDR2 SFDVKD come from the germline V gene. The CDR3: CATSESDRGNEQFF. CDR3 coding DNA: TGTGCCACCAGTGAGTCGGACAGGGGTAATGAGCAGTTCTTC.

The rearrangement links TRBV5-1 to TRBJ2-7, with TRBD2 matching over 9 bases. The CDR3 is 15 residues long. Germline CDR1 and CDR2: SGHRS and YFSETQ. J lost 3 bases, V lost 4 bases, and 8 bases had no gene match. CDR3: CASSPVLAGDYEQYF. The CDR3 DNA is TGCGCCAGCAGCCCCGTTTTAGCGGGAGACTACGAGCAGTACTTC.